Listed below are T cell receptor beta chains from one sample, sequenced in a study of technical replicates of blood from several donors. TCRdb keeps only in-frame clones here, not all; method: immunoSEQ multiplex PCR. Of under 100,000 clones detected, roughly 93% appear once; the ten largest clones hold more than 0.2%. The sample consisted of T cells isolated from PBMCs. The receptors derive from a human donor in good health. CDR3s include the opening cysteine and the closing phenylalanine or tryptophan. A D gene is named only where the DNA matches it firmly. Clone size is not always given. Where it is, it says once, few, many or a class for expanded clones.

NA	TRBV4-2	NA	17	TRBJ2-3	CASSQDLMRGSTDTQYF	TGTGCCAGCAGCCAAGACCTCATGCGGGGTAGCACAGATACGCAGTATTTT
NA	TRBV28	NA	15	TRBJ2-3	CASSLVPQVTDTQYF	TGTGCCAGCAGTTTAGTCCCACAGGTCACAGATACGCAGTATTTT
NA	TRBV6-5	NA	15	TRBJ2-2	CASNSYPTGTGELFF	TGTGCCAGCAATTCTTACCCCACAGGGACCGGGGAGCTGTTTTTT
NA	TRBV7-9	NA	15	TRBJ2-1	CASSPDSLTYNEQFF	TGTGCCAGCAGCCCGGACAGCTTAACCTACAATGAGCAGTTCTTC
NA	TRBV5-1	NA	16	TRBJ2-1	CASHRSDYSSYNEQFF	TGCGCCAGCCATAGGAGCGATTATAGCTCCTACAATGAGCAGTTCTTC
TRBD1	TRBV6-1	NA	14	TRBJ1-2	CASSGQGANYGYTF	TGTGCCAGCAGTGGACAGGGGGCCAACTATGGCTACACCTTC
NA	TRBV27	NA	15	TRBJ1-4	CASSLTGPTNEKLFF	TGTGCCAGCAGTTTGACAGGACCAACTAATGAAAAACTGTTTTTT
TRBD2	TRBV28	NA	17	TRBJ2-1	CASSFPLKASGANEQFF	TGTGCCAGCAGTTTTCCCTTAAAGGCTAGCGGAGCCAATGAGCAGTTCTTC
TRBD1	TRBV18	NA	15	TRBJ2-5	CASSPGQGGQETQYF	TGTGCCAGCTCACCCGGACAGGGTGGCCAAGAGACCCAGTACTTC
NA	TRBV27	NA	14	TRBJ2-7	CASSSGQSPYEQYF	TGTGCCAGCAGTTCCGGACAGAGCCCCTACGAGCAGTACTTC
TRBD2	TRBV7-9	NA	15	TRBJ2-7	CASSLGLAETGEQYF	TGTGCCAGCAGCTTGGGACTAGCGGAGACGGGGGAGCAGTACTTC
TRBD1	TRBV10-3	NA	16	TRBJ2-7	CAISESMDRVSYEQYF	TGTGCCATCAGTGAGTCGATGGACAGGGTTTCATACGAGCAGTACTTC
NA	TRBV28	few	13	TRBJ1-1	CASAQHLNTEAFF	TGTGCCAGCGCACAGCATTTGAACACTGAAGCTTTCTTT
TRBD1	TRBV2	NA	14	TRBJ2-7	CASLQGRIGFAQYF	TGTGCCAGCCTACAGGGGAGAATAGGCTTCGCGCAGTACTTC
NA	TRBV5-1	NA	14	TRBJ2-2	CASSLAGIAGELFF	TGCGCCAGCAGCTTGGCCGGGATCGCGGGGGAGCTGTTTTTT
NA	TRBV11-2	NA	14	TRBJ2-7	CASSFGRQAYEQYF	TGTGCCAGCAGCTTTGGGAGGCAGGCCTACGAGCAGTACTTC
NA	TRBV9	NA	15	TRBJ2-7	CASSVGSGMEYEQYF	TGTGCCAGCAGCGTAGGCTCAGGGATGGAATACGAGCAGTACTTC
TRBD1	TRBV9	NA	18	TRBJ2-3	CASSGLGQGLSLGDTQYF	TGTGCCAGCAGCGGACTGGGACAGGGATTATCTCTAGGGGATACGCAGTATTTT
NA	TRBV11-3	NA	15	TRBJ1-2	CASSPRDGGARGYTF	TGTGCCAGCAGCCCGCGGGACGGGGGGGCACGCGGCTACACCTTC
TRBD1	TRBV7-8	NA	15	TRBJ1-1	CASSLNQGGNTEAFF	TGTGCCAGCAGCCTAAACCAGGGGGGGAACACTGAAGCTTTCTTT
NA	TRBV6-6	few	16	TRBJ1-3	CASSYGGDRSGNTIYF	TGTGCCAGCAGTTACGGAGGGGATCGCTCTGGAAACACCATATATTTT
NA	TRBV29-1	NA	17	TRBJ1-1	CSVGRLGEGETVTEAFF	TGCAGCGTTGGACGTTTGGGCGAGGGAGAAACTGTGACTGAAGCTTTCTTT
NA	TRBV6-4	NA	15	TRBJ2-3	CASSEGPLGGDTQYF	TGTGCCAGCAGTGAGGGTCCGCTCGGGGGAGATACGCAGTATTTT
TRBD2	TRBV5-4	once	17	TRBJ2-2	CASSLAGAGGLAGELFF	TGTGCCAGCAGCTTGGCCGGAGCGGGAGGTCTCGCCGGGGAGCTGTTTTTT
NA	TRBV4-1	NA	15	TRBJ2-5	CASSQVLSGEETQYF	TGCGCCAGCAGCCAGGTGCTATCAGGGGAAGAGACCCAGTACTTC
NA	TRBV2	NA	15	TRBJ1-1	CASSDPRVRGTEAFF	TGTGCCAGCAGTGATCCCCGGGTAAGAGGGACTGAAGCTTTCTTT
NA	TRBV10-3	NA	11	TRBJ2-7	CAISEEYEQYF	TGTGCCATCAGTGAGGAGTACGAGCAGTACTTC
TRBD1	TRBV10-2	NA	13	TRBJ2-7	CASRPGTVYEQYF	TGCGCCAGCAGACCCGGGACAGTCTACGAGCAGTACTTC
TRBD1	TRBV18	NA	15	TRBJ2-1	CASSPTGGASSEQFF	TGTGCCAGCTCACCGACAGGGGGCGCGTCTAGTGAGCAGTTCTTC
NA	TRBV19	NA	13	TRBJ1-4	CASSLVGVEKLFF	TGTGCCAGTAGTTTGGTTGGAGTTGAAAAACTGTTTTTT
TRBD2	TRBV28	NA	15	TRBJ2-3	CASSLEREVGDTQYF	TGTGCCAGCAGCCTCGAGCGGGAGGTGGGAGATACGCAGTATTTT
TRBD2	TRBV11-2	NA	16	TRBJ2-3	CASSPIQREGLDTQYF	TGTGCCAGCAGCCCTATCCAGCGGGAGGGTTTAGATACGCAGTATTTT
TRBD2	TRBV9	NA	15	TRBJ2-1	CASSVDSGGWNEQFF	TGTGCCAGCAGCGTCGATAGCGGGGGTTGGAATGAGCAGTTCTTC
NA	TRBV5-5	NA	15	TRBJ2-2	CASSPIVSVTGELFF	TGTGCCAGCAGTCCCATTGTTAGCGTCACCGGGGAGCTGTTTTTT
NA	TRBV5-1	NA	15	TRBJ1-3	CASSLAGVVGNTIYF	TGCGCCAGCAGCTTGGCAGGGGTCGTTGGAAACACCATATATTTT
NA	TRBV19	NA	12	TRBJ1-1	CASSLRNTEAFF	TGTGCCAGTAGTCTAAGGAACACTGAAGCTTTCTTT
NA	TRBV5-4	NA	15	TRBJ2-7	CASSSLGGEIYEQYF	TGTGCCAGCAGCTCATTAGGGGGGGAAATCTACGAGCAGTACTTC
TRBD1	TRBV7-9	NA	16	TRBJ1-5	CASSHTDRDGNQPQHF	TGTGCCAGCAGTCATACCGACAGGGACGGCAATCAGCCCCAGCATTTT
NA	TRBV27	once	13	TRBJ2-2	CASRTQSTGELFF	TGTGCCAGCAGAACACAAAGCACCGGGGAGCTGTTTTTT
TRBD1	TRBV6-5	NA	16	TRBJ2-7	CASSYFATGAPHEQYF	TGTGCCAGCAGTTACTTCGCGACAGGGGCTCCCCACGAGCAGTACTTC
NA	TRBV19	NA	14	TRBJ1-6	CASSRDTYNSPLHF	TGTGCCAGTAGCCGGGACACCTATAATTCACCCCTCCACTTT
NA	TRBV5-1	NA	12	TRBJ2-5	CASSETQGTQYF	TGCGCCAGCAGCGAAACCCAGGGGACCCAGTACTTC
TRBD1	TRBV7-6	once	14	TRBJ1-1	CASSSTGDNTEAFF	TGTGCCAGCAGTTCTACAGGGGACAACACTGAAGCTTTCTTT
TRBD2	TRBV6-5	NA	15	TRBJ2-3	CASRASGRSTDTQYF	TGTGCCAGCAGGGCCAGCGGGAGAAGCACAGATACGCAGTATTTT